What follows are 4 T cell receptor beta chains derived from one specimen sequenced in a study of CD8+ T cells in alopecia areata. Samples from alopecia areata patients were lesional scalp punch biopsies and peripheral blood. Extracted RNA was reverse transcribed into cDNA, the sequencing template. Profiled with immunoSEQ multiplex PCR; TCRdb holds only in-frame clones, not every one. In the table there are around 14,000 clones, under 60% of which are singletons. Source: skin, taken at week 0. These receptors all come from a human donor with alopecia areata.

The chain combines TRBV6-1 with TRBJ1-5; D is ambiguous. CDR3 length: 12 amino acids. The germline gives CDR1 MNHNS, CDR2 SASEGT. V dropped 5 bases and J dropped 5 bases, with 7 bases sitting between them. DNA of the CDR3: TGTGCCAGCAGTTTCTCTGATCAGCCCCAGCATTTT. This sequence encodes CASSFSDQPQHF.

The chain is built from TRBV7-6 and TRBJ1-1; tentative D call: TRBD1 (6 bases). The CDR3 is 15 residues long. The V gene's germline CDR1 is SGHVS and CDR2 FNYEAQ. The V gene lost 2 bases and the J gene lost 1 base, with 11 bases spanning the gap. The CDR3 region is CASSLNAGANTEAFF. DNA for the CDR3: TGTGCCAGCAGCTTAAATGCAGGGGCGAACACTGAAGCTTTCTTT.

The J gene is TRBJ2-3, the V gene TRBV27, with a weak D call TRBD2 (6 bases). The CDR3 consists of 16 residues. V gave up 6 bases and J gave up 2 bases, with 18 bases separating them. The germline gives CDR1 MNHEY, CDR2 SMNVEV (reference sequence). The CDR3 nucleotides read TGTGCCAGCAGGGCAAGACTAGTCATTTCCACAGATACGCAGTATTTT. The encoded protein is CASRARLVISTDTQYF.

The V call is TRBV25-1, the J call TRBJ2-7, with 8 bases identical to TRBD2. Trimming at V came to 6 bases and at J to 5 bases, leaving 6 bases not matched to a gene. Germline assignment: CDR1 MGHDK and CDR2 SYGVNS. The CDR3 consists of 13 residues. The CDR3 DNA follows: TGTGCCAGCAGACCTCGGGGGGGCCACGAGCAGTACTTC. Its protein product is CASRPRGGHEQYF.